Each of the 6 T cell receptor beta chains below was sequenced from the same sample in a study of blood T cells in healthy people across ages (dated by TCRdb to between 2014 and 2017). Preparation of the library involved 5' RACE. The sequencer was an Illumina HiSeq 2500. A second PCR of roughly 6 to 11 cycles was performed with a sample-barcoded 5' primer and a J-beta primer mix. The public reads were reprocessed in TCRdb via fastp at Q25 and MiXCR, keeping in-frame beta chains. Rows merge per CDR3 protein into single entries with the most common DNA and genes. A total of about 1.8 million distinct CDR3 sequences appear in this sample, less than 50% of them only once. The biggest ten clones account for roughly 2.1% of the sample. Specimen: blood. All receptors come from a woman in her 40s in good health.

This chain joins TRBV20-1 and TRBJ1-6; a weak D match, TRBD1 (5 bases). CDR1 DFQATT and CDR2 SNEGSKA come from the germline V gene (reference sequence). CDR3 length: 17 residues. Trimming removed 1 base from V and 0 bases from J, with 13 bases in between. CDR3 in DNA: TGCAGTGCTAGAGGGGGCGTGGTAAGCTCCTATAATTCACCCCTCCACTTT. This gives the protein CSARGGVVSSYNSPLHF.

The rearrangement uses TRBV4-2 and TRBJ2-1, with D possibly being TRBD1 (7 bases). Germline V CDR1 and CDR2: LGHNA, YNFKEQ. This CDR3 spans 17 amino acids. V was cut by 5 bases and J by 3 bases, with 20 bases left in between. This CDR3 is CASSAIGGGEGYNEQFF. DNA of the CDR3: TGTGCCAGCAGCGCAATTGGAGGGGGCGAGGGCTACAATGAGCAGTTCTTC.

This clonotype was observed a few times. The CDR3 nucleotides are TGCAGTGCTTCGACAGGGGGCTACGAGCAGTACTTC. Protein: CSASTGGYEQYF. The rearrangement joins TRBV20-1 to TRBJ2-5; 9 bases fit TRBD1. The last part of the DNA fits TRBJ2-7 better; the J call may be wrong. Germline loops: CDR1 DFQATT, CDR2 SNEGSKA (reference sequence). The CDR3 contains 12 residues.

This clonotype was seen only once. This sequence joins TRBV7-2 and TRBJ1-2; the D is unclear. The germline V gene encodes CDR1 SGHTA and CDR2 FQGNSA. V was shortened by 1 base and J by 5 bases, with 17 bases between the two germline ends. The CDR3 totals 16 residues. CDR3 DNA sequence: TGTGCCAGCAGCTTAGAAGCGGCGCGAGTAAGATATGGCTACACCTTC. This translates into CASSLEAARVRYGYTF.

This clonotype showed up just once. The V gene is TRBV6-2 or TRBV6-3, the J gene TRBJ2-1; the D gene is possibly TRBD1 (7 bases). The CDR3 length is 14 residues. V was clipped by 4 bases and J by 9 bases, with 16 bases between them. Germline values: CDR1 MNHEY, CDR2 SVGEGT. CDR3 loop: CASSLTGPGGEQFF. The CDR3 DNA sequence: TGTGCCAGCAGTTTGACAGGGCCCGGGGGTGAGCAGTTCTTC.

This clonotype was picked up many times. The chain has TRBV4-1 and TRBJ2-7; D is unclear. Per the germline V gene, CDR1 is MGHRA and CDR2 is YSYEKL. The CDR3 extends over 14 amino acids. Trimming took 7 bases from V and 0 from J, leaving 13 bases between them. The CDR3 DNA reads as TGCGCCAGCACCCCACTTTTGGGCTCCTACGAGCAGTACTTC. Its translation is CASTPLLGSYEQYF.